One sample yielded the 17 T cell receptor beta chains listed below, sequenced in a study of monozygotic twins with cystic fibrosis. Some clones are missing from TCRdb's copy, which holds only in-frame ones; the method was immunoSEQ multiplex PCR. This table has about 17,000 clones, around 96% appearing once. Sequenced sample: blood. Receptors originate from a girl aged 2 to 9 with cystic fibrosis.

The rearrangement uses TRBV4-3 and TRBJ1-1; the D is unclear. In germline, CDR1 is LGHNA, CDR2 YSLEER. This CDR3 comprises 13 residues. V shed 0 bases and J shed 5 bases, with 7 bases lying between them. The CDR3 is CASSQEGQTEAFF. The CDR3 region has the DNA TGCGCCAGCAGCCAAGAAGGTCAAACTGAAGCTTTCTTT.

This chain joins TRBV11-2 and TRBJ2-7; D is uncertain. Between the trimmed V and J ends, which lost 1 base and 4 bases, there was a span of 11 bases. CDR3 length equals 14 residues. The germline V gene has CDR1 SGHAT and CDR2 FQNNGV. CDR3 DNA: TGTGCCAGCAGCTTAGCTACAAACACGTACGAGCAGTACTTC. It yields the protein CASSLATNTYEQYF. The whole variable domain, remainder taken from reference TRBV11-2 and TRBJ2-7, is EAGVAQSPRYKIIEKRQSVAFWCNPISGHATLYWYQQILGQGPKLLIQFQNNGVVDDSQLPKDRFSAERLKGVDSTLKIQPAKLEDSAVYLCASSLATNTYEQYFGPGTRLTVT.

This chain links TRBV9 with TRBJ1-5, with D possibly TRBD1 on 5 matching bases. Per germline, CDR1 SGDLS and CDR2 YYNGEE. The V gene lost 0 bases and the J gene lost 6 bases, with 13 bases spanning the gap. This CDR3 is built from 15 residues. CDR3 sequence (DNA): TGTGCCAGCAGCGTAGTATCGACAGAGGGTCAGCCCCAGCATTTT. It translates to CASSVVSTEGQPQHF.

The rearrangement links TRBV7-9 to TRBJ2-2, with 12 bases lining up with TRBD2. Losses at the gene ends were 4 bases for V and 2 bases for J; bases not matched to a gene: 5. The CDR3 extends over 17 amino acids. Germline loops: CDR1 SEHNR, CDR2 FQNEAQ (reference sequence). This CDR3 is CASSSGLAGINTGELFF. The CDR3 DNA is TGTGCCAGCAGCTCCGGACTAGCGGGGATAAACACCGGGGAGCTGTTTTTT. The entire variable domain, with the rest obtained from reference TRBV7-9 and TRBJ2-2, is as follows: DTGVSQNPRHKITKRGQNVTFRCDPISEHNRLYWYRQTLGQGPEFLTYFQNEAQLEKSRLLSDRFSAERPKGSFSTLEIQRTEQGDSAMYLCASSSGLAGINTGELFFGEGSRLTVL.

This clone turned up a few times. The genes are TRBV5-1 and TRBJ1-2; perhaps TRBD1 as D (6 bases). Trimming took off 0 bases at V and 8 bases at J, with 17 bases between the two ends. The CDR3 covers 15 residues. Germline lookup yields CDR1 SGHRS and CDR2 YFSETQ. The CDR3 sequence is CASSLGLKQGSGYTF. In nucleotides, the CDR3 is TGCGCCAGCAGCTTGGGACTGAAACAGGGATCCGGCTACACCTTC.

V usage is TRBV30 and J usage is TRBJ1-4, with 7 positions matching TRBD1. The junction had 7 bases not matched to a gene; V was cut back by 0 bases and J by 6 bases. Per the germline V gene, CDR1 is GTSNPN and CDR2 is SVGIG (reference sequence). The CDR3 has 15 residues. Written as DNA, the CDR3 is TGTGCCTGGAGTGTAGCCGGGACAGTTGATGAAAAACTGTTTTTT. Amino acids: CAWSVAGTVDEKLFF. Drawing the rest from reference TRBV30 and TRBJ1-4, the complete variable domain is SQTIHQWPATLVQPVGSPLSLECTVEGTSNPNLYWYRQAAGRGLQLLFYSVGIGQISSEVPQNLSASRPQDRQFILSSKKLLLSDSGFYLCAWSVAGTVDEKLFFGSGTQLSVL.

The CDR3 region is CASGPIGGPNEQYF. CDR3 nucleotide sequence: TGTGCCAGCGGCCCGATCGGAGGGCCCAACGAGCAGTACTTC. The genes are TRBV7-6 and TRBJ2-7; TRBD2 is a possible D gene (6 bases). The CDR3 covers 14 residues. Trimming shortened V by 8 bases and J by 5 bases, and 19 bases separated the two germline ends. Germline CDR1 and CDR2: SGHVS and FNYEAQ.

V and J are TRBV19 and TRBJ1-2, with D unclear. With 0 bases removed from V and 3 bases from J, the gap between germline ends came to 8 bases. CDR1 and CDR2 from the germline V gene are LNHDA and SQIVND (reference sequence). The CDR3 spans 14 residues. CDR3 nucleotides: TGTGCCAGTAGTATAGACCAAGAGTACTATGGCTACACCTTC. It codes for CASSIDQEYYGYTF.

V usage is TRBV14 and J usage is TRBJ2-3; perhaps TRBD1 as D (6 bases). The V gene's germline CDR1 is SGHDN and CDR2 FVKESK. There are 18 residues in the CDR3. V dropped 4 bases and J dropped 5 bases, with 25 bases sitting between them. The CDR3 region has the DNA TGTGCCAGCAGCCCCATCGAACGTGGGGGCGCGATAGAAGATACGCAGTATTTT. Encoded protein: CASSPIERGGAIEDTQYF.

The rearrangement uses TRBV5-1 and TRBJ2-7; TRBD1 agrees at 7 bases. The junction had 6 bases not matched to a gene; V was cut back by 1 base and J by 2 bases. CDR3 length equals 15 residues. Germline lookup yields CDR1 SGHRS and CDR2 YFSETQ. Written as DNA, the CDR3 is TGCGCCAGCAGCTTGTTAGGTGACAGGGCCTACGAGCAGTACTTC. It specifies CASSLLGDRAYEQYF.

This chain connects TRBV7-2 to TRBJ2-3; the D is unclear. With 3 bases removed from V and 2 bases from J, the gap between germline ends came to 9 bases. The CDR3 sequence is 14 residues long. Germline V lookup: CDR1 SGHTA, CDR2 FQGNSA. CDR3 sequence: CASSFRLATDTQYF. CDR3 coding DNA: TGTGCCAGCAGCTTCAGACTCGCCACAGATACGCAGTATTTT.

The chain is built from TRBV7-9 and TRBJ2-7, with 7 positions matching TRBD1. The germline V gene has CDR1 SEHNR and CDR2 FQNEAQ (reference sequence). The CDR3 is made up of 15 amino acids. The trim removed 5 bases at V and 3 bases at J, leaving 10 bases unmatched. CDR3 nucleotide sequence: TGTGCCAGCAGCCCTTCGGGACAGAGATTCTACGAGCAGTACTTC. Protein: CASSPSGQRFYEQYF.

This clone was recorded only once. The chain carries TRBV5-4 and TRBJ2-1; unclear D gene. The V gene's germline CDR1 is SGHNT and CDR2 YYREEE (reference sequence). Trimming removed 0 bases from V and 3 bases from J, with 4 bases in between. The CDR3 spans 13 residues. In nucleotides, the CDR3 is TGTGCCAGCAGCTTGGACAGCTACAATGAGCAGTTCTTC. Translated, it gives CASSLDSYNEQFF.

The chain combines TRBV7-2 with TRBJ1-2, with D uncertain. CDR1 and CDR2 from the germline V gene are SGHTA and FQGNSA. The CDR3 covers 13 residues. Trimming stripped 1 base from V and 8 bases from J, with 11 bases between. The CDR3 region is CASSLDPSGGYTF. DNA of the CDR3: TGTGCCAGCAGCTTAGACCCCTCTGGAGGCTACACCTTC. Full variable domain (outside the CDR3, taken from reference TRBV7-2 and TRBJ1-2): GAGVSQSPSNKVTEKGKDVELRCDPISGHTALYWYRQSLGQGLEFLIYFQGNSAPDKSGLPSDRFSAERTGGSVSTLTIQRTQQEDSAVYLCASSLDPSGGYTFGSGTRLTVV.

The CDR3 DNA reads as TGTGCCAGCAGCCAAGGCCCCTACTATGGCTACACCTTC. Amino acid sequence: CASSQGPYYGYTF. The gene calls are TRBV5-6 and TRBJ1-2; D remains ambiguous. CDR3 length equals 13 residues. V was shortened by 4 bases and J by 3 bases, with 10 bases between the two germline ends. CDR1 SGHDT and CDR2 YYEEEE come from the germline V gene.

The chain combines TRBV19 with TRBJ1-1; possible D gene TRBD1, 6 bases. Germline CDR1 is LNHDA and CDR2 is SQIVND (reference sequence). The V end was cut by 7 bases, the J end by 3 bases, with 18 bases between. This CDR3 has 15 amino acids. CDR3 sequence reads: CASNKFSGAYTEAFF. DNA of the CDR3: TGTGCCAGTAACAAATTCTCAGGGGCTTACACTGAAGCTTTCTTT.

This rearrangement joins TRBV18 to TRBJ2-1, with D unclear. Deletions cut 2 bases from V and 8 bases from J, with 4 bases between. In germline, CDR1 is KGHSH, CDR2 LQKENI. The CDR3 spans 11 residues. The CDR3 DNA follows: TGTGCCAGCTCACCAGGTTATGAGCAGTTCTTC. It encodes CASSPGYEQFF.